The rows below give T cell receptor beta chains drawn from one sample of a study of CD8 T cells in Susac syndrome. TCRdb reanalysed the immunoSEQ multiplex PCR reads using MiXCR and keeps one entry per CDR3 protein. Among 150,000 to 190,000 distinct CDR3 sequences, about 94% were seen once, and the ten largest hold roughly 0.21%. Input material: CD8+ T cells from PBMCs. The receptors here all came from a human donor with multiple sclerosis. Each CDR3 is given with its conserved first and last residue. A D gene is named only where the DNA matches it firmly. Where a row states a size, it is once, few, many or the class of an expanded clone; other rows omit it.

>TRBJ2-7|TRBV4-3|TRBD2|NA
CASSQGLAGTYEQYF
TGCGCCAGCAGCCAAGGACTAGCGGGCACCTACGAGCAGTACTTC
>TRBJ1-1|TRBV5-6|NA|NA
CASSLWGLNTEAFF
TGTGCCAGCAGCCTGTGGGGACTGAACACTGAAGCTTTCTTT
>TRBJ2-1|TRBV15|NA|NA
CATSRDPAGNEQFF
TGTGCCACCAGCAGAGATCCCGCCGGGAATGAGCAGTTCTTC
>TRBJ2-5|TRBV7-9|NA|once
CASSPKTPRDPLGSETQYF
TGTGCCAGCAGCCCTAAAACGCCCCGGGACCCCCTCGGGTCGGAGACCCAGTACTTC
>TRBJ2-3|TRBV7-9|NA|NA
CASSPDRSHSTDTQYF
TGTGCCAGCAGCCCAGATAGGAGCCATAGCACAGATACGCAGTATTTT
>TRBJ2-7|TRBV25-1|NA|NA
CASSEVRGGEQYF
TGTGCCAGCAGTGAGGTCAGGGGAGGCGAGCAGTACTTC
>TRBJ1-2|TRBV29-1|NA|NA
CSVEVRVLGYYGYTF
TGCAGCGTTGAAGTGCGGGTATTGGGGTACTATGGCTACACCTTC
>TRBJ2-1|TRBV7-3|NA|NA
CASSSKPNPSYNEQFF
TGTGCCAGCAGCTCAAAACCTAACCCCTCCTACAATGAGCAGTTCTTC
>TRBJ2-5|TRBV7-9|NA|NA
CASSFLQRETQYF
TGTGCCAGCAGCTTTCTACAGCGAGAGACCCAGTACTTC
>TRBJ1-2|TRBV7-9|NA|NA
CASSPDHYGYTF
TGTGCCAGCAGCCCCGACCACTATGGCTACACCTTC
>TRBJ2-7|TRBV27|TRBD1|NA
CASSLSVGDRGLYEQYF
TGTGCCAGCAGTTTATCGGTCGGGGACAGGGGGCTGTACGAGCAGTACTTC
>TRBJ2-7|TRBV7-9|NA|NA
CASSPKTGHEQYF
TGTGCCAGCAGCCCTAAGACAGGTCACGAGCAGTACTTC
>TRBJ1-2|TRBV29-1|NA|few
CSVEERVGYTF
TGCAGCGTTGAAGAGAGAGTCGGCTACACCTTC
>TRBJ2-7|TRBV18|NA|NA
CASSRGPSYEQYF
TGTGCCAGCTCACGGGGACCCTCCTACGAGCAGTACTTC
>TRBJ2-5|TRBV19|NA|once
CASGDYDQETQYF
TGTGCCAGTGGCGACTACGATCAAGAGACCCAGTACTTC
>TRBJ1-4|TRBV7-9|NA|NA
CASTARAGEGTNEKLFF
TGTGCCAGCACCGCAAGGGCCGGGGAGGGAACTAATGAAAAACTGTTTTTT
>TRBJ2-7|TRBV7-9|TRBD2|NA
CASSLSRRTSGGNYEQYF
TGTGCCAGCAGCTTATCCCGGCGGACTAGCGGGGGAAACTACGAGCAGTACTTC
>TRBJ2-5|TRBV4-3|NA|NA
CASSQSSGLGETQYF
TGCGCCAGCAGCCAATCCTCAGGGCTAGGAGAGACCCAGTACTTC
>TRBJ1-2|TRBV6-5|NA|NA
CASSNRKGGYTF
TGTGCCAGCAGTAATAGGAAGGGTGGCTACACCTTC
>TRBJ2-7|TRBV2|NA|NA
CASSGDRSYEQYF
TGTGCCAGCAGCGGGGACCGCTCCTACGAGCAGTACTTC
>TRBJ2-5|TRBV12-3/TRBV12-4|NA|NA
CASSPNRAQETQYF
TGTGCCAGCAGTCCCAACAGGGCCCAAGAGACCCAGTACTTC
>TRBJ2-1|TRBV2|NA|NA
CASSEASPGEQFF
TGTGCCAGCAGTGAAGCCTCCCCCGGGGAGCAGTTCTTC
>TRBJ2-7|TRBV29-1|TRBD1|NA
CSVEVGDRYPYEQYF
TGCAGCGTTGAAGTGGGGGACAGGTATCCCTACGAGCAGTACTTC
>TRBJ1-1|TRBV7-9|NA|few
CASSDRMNTEAFF
TGTGCCAGCAGCGACAGGATGAACACTGAAGCTTTCTTT
>TRBJ1-1|TRBV7-9|NA|NA
CASSSIGPDAEAFF
TGTGCCAGCAGCTCTATTGGCCCGGACGCTGAAGCTTTCTTT
>TRBJ2-1|TRBV12-5|NA|few
CASGLNPSGNEQFF
TGTGCTAGTGGTTTGAATCCCAGTGGGAATGAGCAGTTCTTC